The clone carrying this TCR beta chain was seen a few times. Preparation of the TCRbeta library used unique molecular identifiers. TCRdb independently ran MiXCR on the PCR reads; one entry per CDR3 protein. The sample yields some 640,000 distinct CDR3 sequences, 16% seen once. From germline, CDR1 is GTSNPN and CDR2 SVGIG (reference sequence). CDR3 length: 12 residues. Trimming stripped 0 bases from V and 9 bases from J, with 9 bases between. The entry originates in a study of T-cell reconstitution after alpha-beta-depleted transplantation in children. The chain uses TRBV30 and TRBJ2-1; D is unresolved. This specimen was PBMCs from the stem cell graft donor, taken from the stem cell graft. The sequence was collected from a human donor who donated a stem cell graft to a child with acute myeloid leukemia. CDR3 sequence reads: CAWSVPYGEQFF. As DNA, the CDR3 is TGTGCCTGGAGTGTCCCCTACGGTGAGCAGTTCTTC. Looking up the rest from reference TRBV30 and TRBJ2-1 gives the full variable domain: SQTIHQWPATLVQPVGSPLSLECTVEGTSNPNLYWYRQAAGRGLQLLFYSVGIGQISSEVPQNLSASRPQDRQFILSSKKLLLSDSGFYLCAWSVPYGEQFFGPGTRLTVL.